Below are 17 T cell receptor beta chains sequenced from a single sample in a study of OX40 agonist ivuxolimab in advanced cancers. This table comes from immunoSEQ multiplex PCR, and its TCRdb copy is limited to in-frame clones, with some not included. The table shows 55,000 or so clones, with roughly 90% occurring only once. Material: CD4+ or CD8+ T cells sorted from blood, obtained in a trial of the OX40 agonist ivuxolimab. The receptors derive from an adult with an advanced solid tumor such as melanoma, head and neck, liver or kidney cancer.

This rearrangement joins TRBV18 to TRBJ2-2, with 11 bases lining up with TRBD2. Losses at the gene ends were 6 bases for V and 5 bases for J; bases not matched to a gene: 11. From germline, CDR1 is KGHSH and CDR2 LQKENI. The CDR3 is 17 amino acids. The CDR3 loop is CASSRQLAGAWTGELFF. In nucleotides, the CDR3 is TGTGCCAGCTCGCGCCAACTAGCGGGAGCTTGGACCGGGGAGCTGTTTTTT.

This clone was recorded only once. This chain uses TRBV6-1 with TRBJ1-4; 7 bases agree with TRBD1. The V gene end was trimmed by 8 bases and the J gene end by 8 bases; junction bases not matched to a gene: 5. The CDR3 extends over 12 amino acids. CDR1 is MNHNS and CDR2 is SASEGT in the germline V gene. Here the CDR3 reads CASCRDSEKLFF. The CDR3 DNA is TGTGCCAGCTGTAGGGACAGCGAAAAACTGTTTTTT.

This clone was observed a single time. V is TRBV5-8 and J is TRBJ2-3; D call uncertain. The CDR3 runs 17 residues. The V end lost 3 bases, the J end lost 0 bases, and 17 bases lay between the germline ends. Germline values: CDR1 SGHTS, CDR2 YDEGEE. CDR3 sequence reads: CASSSSRILSSTDTQYF. The DNA for the CDR3 is TGTGCCAGCAGCTCGAGCCGGATCCTCAGTAGCACAGATACGCAGTATTTT. The variable domain in full, completed from reference TRBV5-8 and TRBJ2-3, reads EAGVTQSPTHLIKTRGQQATLRCSPISGHTSVYWYQQALGLGLQFLLWYDEGEERNRGNFPPRFSGRQFPNYSSELNVNALELEDSALYLCASSSSRILSSTDTQYFGPGTRLTVL.

The chain employs TRBV7-9 and TRBJ1-6, with D hard to call. The V gene lost 2 bases and the J gene lost 7 bases, with 12 bases spanning the gap. This CDR3 has 15 residues. Germline assignment: CDR1 SEHNR and CDR2 FQNEAQ (reference sequence). The CDR3 DNA reads TGTGCCAGCAGCTTACGCGGGCTCGGGAATTCACCCCTCCACTTT. It yields the protein CASSLRGLGNSPLHF.

The sample holds a few counts of this clone. This chain uses TRBV10-3 with TRBJ2-7; D call uncertain. Germline lookup yields CDR1 ENHRY and CDR2 SYGVKD. The CDR3 length is 10 residues. Deletions cut 10 bases from V and 7 bases from J, with 11 bases between. This chain's CDR3 is CATQWLEQYF. In DNA, the CDR3 is TGTGCCACTCAGTGGTTAGAGCAGTACTTC.

This clone has just one count. The rearrangement links TRBV28 to TRBJ2-2; D is ambiguous. V lost 1 base to trimming and J lost 8 bases, with 14 bases between them. Germline V gene lookup returns CDR1 MDHEN and CDR2 SYDVKM. There are 15 residues in the CDR3. CDR3 sequence (DNA): TGTGCCAGCAGTTTATCGGTTCCCACTGGGGGGGAGCTGTTTTTT. Residues: CASSLSVPTGGELFF.

The genes are TRBV29-1 and TRBJ1-1, with a tentative D call TRBD1 (5 bases). Germline V lookup: CDR1 SQVTM, CDR2 ANQGSEA. This CDR3 has 13 residues. With 3 bases removed from V and 2 bases from J, the gap between germline ends came to 10 bases. The CDR3 here is CSVEGTPNTEAFF. In DNA form, the CDR3 reads TGCAGCGTTGAGGGGACGCCTAACACTGAAGCTTTCTTT. Full variable domain (remainder filled in from reference TRBV29-1 and TRBJ1-1): SAVISQKPSRDICQRGTSLTIQCQVDSQVTMMFWYRQQPGQSLTLIATANQGSEATYESGFVIDKFPISRPNLTFSTLTVSNMSPEDSSIYLCSVEGTPNTEAFFGQGTRLTVV.

The J gene is TRBJ2-1, the V gene TRBV9, with 11 bases fitting TRBD2. The CDR3 is 16 amino acids. The germline V gene encodes CDR1 SGDLS and CDR2 YYNGEE. Germline trimming cut 4 bases from V and 3 bases from J; bases unmatched to any gene: 6. The CDR3 protein is CASSPGTSGYYNEQFF. The CDR3 region has the DNA TGTGCCAGCAGCCCCGGGACTAGCGGTTACTACAATGAGCAGTTCTTC. Filled out from reference TRBV9 and TRBJ2-1, the complete variable domain reads DSGVTQTPKHLITATGQRVTLRCSPRSGDLSVYWYQQSLDQGLQFLIQYYNGEERAKGNILERFSAQQFPDLHSELNLSSLELGDSALYFCASSPGTSGYYNEQFFGPGTRLTVL.

This chain connects TRBV11-3 to TRBJ1-1; 7 bases map to TRBD1. Germline CDR1 is SGHNT and CDR2 is YENEEA. V was clipped by 5 bases and J by 3 bases; unmatched bases: 3. The CDR3 length is 13 residues. The CDR3 loop reads CASSRDRHTEAFF. CDR3 coding DNA: TGTGCCAGCAGCCGGGACAGACACACTGAAGCTTTCTTT.

This clone was observed a single time. This sequence joins TRBV18 and TRBJ1-4; D not resolved. The length of the CDR3 is 15 residues. With 1 base removed from V and 3 bases from J, the gap between germline ends came to 9 bases. In germline, CDR1 is KGHSH, CDR2 LQKENI. CDR3 in amino acids: CASSPQDFANEKLFF. The CDR3 DNA reads TGTGCCAGCTCACCACAGGACTTTGCTAATGAAAAACTGTTTTTT.

This clone has just a few counts. This chain uses TRBV4-1 with TRBJ2-2; D not resolved. The V end lost 4 bases, the J end lost 0 bases, and 12 bases lay between the germline ends. Germline V CDR1 and CDR2: MGHRA, YSYEKL. CDR3 length: 16 amino acids. CDR3 coding DNA: TGCGCCAGCAGCCGAGCATTCGCCTCGAACACCGGGGAGCTGTTTTTT. This sequence encodes CASSRAFASNTGELFF.

The chain links TRBV2 to TRBJ1-2; D is ambiguous. Germline CDR1 and CDR2: SNHLY and FYNNEI. The V end was cut by 0 bases, the J end by 8 bases, with 7 bases between. This CDR3 region has 12 residues. DNA for the CDR3: TGTGCCAGCAGTGAAGCCCTGTGGGGCTACACCTTC. It translates to CASSEALWGYTF.

CDR3 residues: CASSLFAGLSGNTIYF. In DNA, the CDR3 is TGCGCCAGCAGCTTGTTCGCAGGGCTCTCTGGAAACACCATATATTTT. V usage is TRBV5-1 and J usage is TRBJ1-3, with D possibly being TRBD1 (5 bases). Trimming took 1 base from V and 0 from J, leaving 11 bases between them. The germline gives CDR1 SGHRS, CDR2 YFSETQ. The CDR3 has 16 residues. Looking up the rest from reference TRBV5-1 and TRBJ1-3 gives the full variable domain: KAGVTQTPRYLIKTRGQQVTLSCSPISGHRSVSWYQQTPGQGLQFLFEYFSETQRNKGNFPGRFSGRQFSNSRSEMNVSTLELGDSALYLCASSLFAGLSGNTIYFGEGSWLTVV.

The rearrangement joins TRBV7-3 to TRBJ2-1; D gene unclear. With 2 bases removed from V and 2 bases from J, the gap between germline ends came to 7 bases. This CDR3 region has 14 residues. Germline CDR1 SGHTA, CDR2 FQGTGA. CDR3 DNA: TGTGCCAGCAGCTTATCTGCGGCCTACAATGAGCAGTTCTTC. It encodes CASSLSAAYNEQFF. Full variable domain (remainder filled in from reference TRBV7-3 and TRBJ2-1): GAGVSQTPSNKVTEKGKYVELRCDPISGHTALYWYRQSLGQGPEFLIYFQGTGAADDSGLPNDRFFAVRPEGSVSTLKIQRTERGDSAVYLCASSLSAAYNEQFFGPGTRLTVL.

The chain carries TRBV14 and TRBJ2-7, with 10 bases fitting TRBD1. V lost 2 bases to trimming and J lost 2 bases; unmatched junction nucleotides: 6. CDR1 is SGHDN and CDR2 is FVKESK in the germline V gene. This CDR3 has 16 residues. DNA of the CDR3: TGTGCCAGCAGCCAAAATCCGGGACAGGGGCCCTACGAGCAGTACTTC. The encoded protein is CASSQNPGQGPYEQYF.

As for this clone: Other DNA sequences of this sample code for an identical CDR3. V usage is TRBV10-3 and J usage is TRBJ2-7, with D tentatively TRBD1 (6 bases). Germline-derived CDR1 and CDR2 are ENHRY and SYGVKD. This CDR3 spans 17 amino acids. V lost 9 bases and J lost 0, with 24 bases in between. CDR3 bases: TGTGCCATTTCCCAAGGGCCTCGGACAGAAAGCTCCTACGAGCAGTACTTC. It is translated as CAISQGPRTESSYEQYF.

This chain uses TRBV11-2 with TRBJ2-7; D unresolved. Germline assignment: CDR1 SGHAT and CDR2 FQNNGV. Trimming stripped 0 bases from V and 4 bases from J, with 13 bases between. This CDR3 region has 15 residues. The CDR3 nucleotides are TGTGCCAGCAGCTTAGATGTGAACAGTTTATACGAGCAGTACTTC. Protein product: CASSLDVNSLYEQYF.